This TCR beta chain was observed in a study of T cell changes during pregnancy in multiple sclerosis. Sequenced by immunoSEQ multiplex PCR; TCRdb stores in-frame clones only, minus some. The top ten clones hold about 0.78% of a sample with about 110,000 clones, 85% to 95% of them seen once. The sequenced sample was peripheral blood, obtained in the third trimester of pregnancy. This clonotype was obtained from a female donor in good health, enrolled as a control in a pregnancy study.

CDR3 coding DNA: TGTGCCAGCAGCAAGGTGACAGGACAGCACACTGAAGCTTTCTTT. It specifies CASSKVTGQHTEAFF. The J gene is TRBJ1-1, the V gene TRBV27; possibly TRBD1 for D (6 bases). The CDR3 consists of 15 residues. V lost 6 bases to trimming and J lost 3 bases, with 17 bases between them. CDR1 MNHEY and CDR2 SMNVEV come from the germline V gene (reference sequence).